The 17 T cell receptor beta chains in this list originate from one sample, sequenced in a study of control samples from healthy donors and cancer patients. Profiling relied on immunoSEQ multiplex PCR, and the TCRdb table lists in-frame clones only, not all of them. The table shows roughly 51,000 clones, with approximately 90% occurring only once. The sequencing sample was made of PBMCs. The receptors originated from a man aged 40-49 years with colorectal cancer.

V is TRBV21-1 and J is TRBJ2-7. TRBV21-1 is labeled a pseudogene. The CDR3 spans 12 residues. Written as DNA, the CDR3 is TGTGCCAGCTCCCCGAATGCCTACGAGCAGTACTTC. This translates into CASSPNAYEQYF.

The rearrangement uses TRBV20-1 and TRBJ1-1; D might be TRBD1 (6 bases). V dropped 5 bases and J dropped 2 bases, with 12 bases sitting between them. The germline gives CDR1 DFQATT, CDR2 SNEGSKA (reference sequence). The CDR3 sequence is 13 residues long. CDR3 in DNA: TGCAGTGCTCGTGGACAGATTAACACTGAAGCTTTCTTT. Translation: CSARGQINTEAFF.

This rearrangement joins TRBV18 to TRBJ1-3, with D possibly TRBD1 on 5 matching bases. V was cut by 6 bases and J by 0 bases, with 15 bases left in between. Germline V lookup: CDR1 KGHSH, CDR2 LQKENI. The CDR3 runs to 16 residues. DNA of the CDR3: TGTGCCAGCTCCCCCAGCGGGGCAAACTCTGGAAACACCATATATTTT. It codes for CASSPSGANSGNTIYF.

The chain uses TRBV5-1 and TRBJ1-6, with D unresolved. Germline assignment: CDR1 SGHRS and CDR2 YFSETQ. Trimming pared 0 bases from V and 6 bases from J, leaving 7 bases between. CDR3 length equals 14 residues. CDR3 nucleotide sequence: TGCGCCAGCAGCTTGGTTACCGCTAATTCACCCCTCCACTTT. It translates to CASSLVTANSPLHF. Complete variable domain (other parts from reference TRBV5-1 and TRBJ1-6): KAGVTQTPRYLIKTRGQQVTLSCSPISGHRSVSWYQQTPGQGLQFLFEYFSETQRNKGNFPGRFSGRQFSNSRSEMNVSTLELGDSALYLCASSLVTANSPLHFGNGTRLTVT.

This clone is medium-sized (0.01 to 0.1%) in the sample. This rearrangement joins TRBV5-6 to TRBJ1-2; the match to TRBD1 covers 7 bases. Germline CDR1 reads SGHDT; CDR2 reads YYEEEE. Trimming at V came to 3 bases and at J to 6 bases, leaving 8 bases not matched to a gene. This CDR3 is built from 14 residues. In DNA, the CDR3 is TGTGCCAGCAGCTGGAGGGGACAGAGAGATGGCTACACCTTC. Protein product: CASSWRGQRDGYTF.

V is TRBV7-6 and J is TRBJ1-5; a weak D match, TRBD1 (5 bases). The germline V gene encodes CDR1 SGHVS and CDR2 FNYEAQ. Trimming pared 5 bases from V and 5 bases from J, leaving 16 bases between. This CDR3 region has 15 residues. CDR3 sequence: CASSPGPVSDQPQHF. CDR3 sequence (DNA): TGTGCCAGCAGCCCGGGACCAGTTTCCGATCAGCCCCAGCATTTT.

The rearrangement joins TRBV28 to TRBJ2-1; tentative D call: TRBD2 (5 bases). The CDR3 spans 13 residues. V lost 5 bases and J 4 bases, leaving 9 bases between the germline ends. Germline CDR1 reads MDHEN; CDR2 reads SYDVKM. CDR3 nucleotides: TGTGCCAGCAGTCGGTCGGGGTACAATGAGCAGTTCTTC. This translates into CASSRSGYNEQFF.

The chain combines TRBV7-8 with TRBJ1-1; 7 nucleotides line up with TRBD1. Losses at the gene ends were 2 bases for V and 5 bases for J; bases not matched to a gene: 11. Germline V gives CDR1 SGHVS, CDR2 FQNEAQ. CDR3 length: 16 residues. The CDR3 DNA is TGTGCCAGCAGCTTACTTCAGGGGGAAGGGCTAACTGAAGCTTTCTTT. Residues: CASSLLQGEGLTEAFF.

The sample holds one count of this clone. The chain joins TRBV6-2 or TRBV6-3 to TRBJ1-5; D remains unclear. The CDR3 consists of 17 residues. Germline-derived CDR1 and CDR2 are MNHEY and SVGEGT. V was clipped by 5 bases and J by 0 bases, with 17 bases between them. The CDR3: CASSVSSRVRSNQPQHF. The CDR3 bases are TGTGCCAGCAGTGTTAGTTCGCGGGTTCGTAGCAATCAGCCCCAGCATTTT.

This rearrangement joins TRBV10-3 to TRBJ1-1, with TRBD1 matching 7 bases. The CDR3 sequence is 13 residues long. Germline values: CDR1 ENHRY, CDR2 SYGVKD. The J segment lost 2 bases and the V segment lost 5 bases, leaving 2 bases of the junction unmatched. The CDR3 DNA reads TGTGCCATCAGTACAGGGGTAAACACTGAAGCTTTCTTT. Its protein product is CAISTGVNTEAFF.

The chain joins TRBV19 to TRBJ2-2; the D is unclear. This CDR3 contains 14 residues. V was cut by 3 bases and J by 7 bases, with 12 bases left in between. Germline loops: CDR1 LNHDA, CDR2 SQIVND (reference sequence). For the CDR3, the DNA is TGTGCCAGTAGTATGTTTTCCCCGGACGGGGAGCTGTTTTTT. Protein sequence: CASSMFSPDGELFF. The full variable domain, rest sourced from reference TRBV19 and TRBJ2-2, is DGGITQSPKYLFRKEGQNVTLSCEQNLNHDAMYWYRQDPGQGLRLIYYSQIVNDFQKGDIAEGYSVSREKKESFPLTVTSAQKNPTAFYLCASSMFSPDGELFFGEGSRLTVL.

For the CDR3, the DNA is TGTGCCAGCAGTTTATCGTCAACCGGGACAGGGGGACAGCCCCAGCATTTT. Translating it yields CASSLSSTGTGGQPQHF. The V call is TRBV27, the J call TRBJ1-5; 11 bases are a match to TRBD1. V shed 0 bases, J shed 7 bases, and the junction held 8 bases outside the gene matches. Germline V gene lookup returns CDR1 MNHEY and CDR2 SMNVEV (reference sequence). The CDR3 is 17 residues long.

CDR3 coding DNA: TGTGCCAGCAGCCAAGACATCAACGAGCAGTACTTC. Its protein product is CASSQDINEQYF. J is TRBJ2-7 and V is TRBV3-1 (or the pseudogene TRBV3-2), with D hard to call. The ends were cut back, 0 bases at V and 5 bases at J, with 5 bases in the middle. Germline CDR1 is LGHDT and CDR2 is YNNKEL (reference sequence). The CDR3 is made up of 12 amino acids.

This clone was seen only a few times. V is TRBV3-1 (or the pseudogene TRBV3-2) and J is TRBJ1-5, with D unresolved. CDR3 size: 12 residues. With 1 base removed from V and 6 bases from J, the gap between germline ends came to 4 bases. The germline CDR1 and CDR2 sequences are LGHDT and YNNKEL (reference sequence). CDR3 sequence reads: CASSQGGQPQHF. CDR3 DNA: TGTGCCAGCAGCCAAGGAGGTCAGCCCCAGCATTTT.

This chain connects TRBV6-5 to TRBJ1-5, with TRBD1 as a possible D gene (5 bases). V was pared by 7 bases and J by 4 bases, with 17 bases between. There are 15 residues in the CDR3. CDR1 is MNHEY and CDR2 is SVGAGI in the germline V gene. The DNA for the CDR3 is TGTGCCAGCAATTCCGGGCGGGGGGTAAATCAGCCCCAGCATTTT. Translated: CASNSGRGVNQPQHF.

V is TRBV3-1 (or the pseudogene TRBV3-2) and J is TRBJ1-5; weak D call: TRBD1 (6 bases). The germline CDR1 and CDR2 sequences are LGHDT and YNNKEL (reference sequence). The CDR3 covers 14 residues. The V and J ends lost 4 bases and 11 bases respectively, with 18 bases between them. The CDR3 protein is CASSPGGGPLAQHF. In nucleotides, the CDR3 is TGTGCCAGCAGCCCCGGGGGGGGGCCTTTGGCCCAGCATTTT.

The CDR3: CASSQGPTGRETQYF. The CDR3 bases are TGTGCCAGCAGCCAAGGCCCGACAGGGCGGGAGACCCAGTACTTC. The chain couples TRBV3-1 (or the pseudogene TRBV3-2) to TRBJ2-5; 7 positions match TRBD1. Unmatched junction bases numbered 7, after V lost 1 base and J lost 5 bases. The CDR3 is made up of 15 amino acids. The germline V gene encodes CDR1 LGHDT and CDR2 YNNKEL (reference sequence).